Detailed here is one TCR beta chain. Original processing methods: Amplified reference gene primers provided the basis for estimating nucleated cell counts. Clones were sequenced by immunoSEQ multiplex PCR, and TCRdb holds only the in-frame ones, with some missing. D and trimming were read from the DNA, whereas the V and J calls and clone size are those reported in that table. Of approximately 290,000 clones listed, about 93% were seen once; the top ten hold roughly 1.1%. These data are taken from a study of blood T cell repertoires in COVID-19. Looking at the study overall: From the United States, Italy and Spain came samples of acute and convalescent COVID-19.

The CDR3 loop spans 14 amino acids. CDR1 MDHEN and CDR2 SYDVKM come from the germline V gene. The junction had 7 bases not matched to a gene; V was cut back by 6 bases and J by 3 bases. Material: PBMCs or T cells enriched from blood (not recorded which). The J gene is TRBJ1-2, the V gene TRBV28; TRBD1 agrees at 7 bases. The receptor was isolated from a woman aged 25 to 39 who had recovered from COVID-19. CDR3: CASRRTGPDYGYTF. CDR3 in DNA: TGTGCCAGCAGGCGGACAGGACCGGACTATGGCTACACCTTC.